This TCR beta chain originates from a study of identifying expanded T cells in peripheral blood (dated 2019 in TCRdb). With regard to the full study: Separate aliquots of the same genomic DNA pool were sequenced to produce technical replicates, and four replicates were compared in pairs.

No immune events, such as infections, were documented for the healthy donors during the collection period. Healthy-donor blood repertoires served as a training cohort to calibrate time-dependent variance in a beta-binomial model of T-cell clone differential abundance. The training cohort was composed of 10 or so healthy donors, 3 female and 7 male. Donor ages ranged from about 29 to 70 years, with an average of approximately 43 years. Obtained from a commercial supplier, whole blood was collected from each healthy donor at three time points set around two weeks apart. For immunosequencing, genomic DNA was extracted from whole blood that had not been sorted. Ten or more counts support this clone. The clone's antigen remains unknown. Base qualities were left out, and no much larger clone turns up one base away. Overall study results and their limits: Approximately 1.2 differentially abundant clones were flagged by the binomial model between technical replicates, whereas about 15 and 18 were flagged over two weeks and four weeks, respectively. Across all healthy-donor time intervals, the beta-binomial model significantly cut both the number of clones called differentially abundant and the false-positive rate. The authors expected biological variance in healthy repertoires might increase further over much longer intervals such as months to years. For all healthy donors, the variance in clone template counts between approximately 2-week samples rose significantly as total template count increased.

Taken from cysteine to phenylalanine, the CDR3 has 16 residues. Just CDR3 DNA is preserved here, 48 bases in frame from base 1. CDR1 LGHNA and CDR2 YNFKEQ are derived from the germline V gene. V has 0 bases trimmed and J has 5 bases trimmed; junction bases matching no gene number 9. The immunoSEQ Assay, which relies on bias-controlled multiplex PCR amplification of genomic DNA, was used to profile TCRbeta CDR3 regions. Concerning the study's data processing: To quantify the absolute abundance of each unique TCRbeta CDR3 region, the sequences were collapsed and filtered. Differential abundance was assessed using a binomial (Fisher-equivalent) model and a beta-binomial model in which time-dependent variance fitted from healthy donors was added. Clones with fewer than 5 combined templates were removed, and differential abundance was called for clones with a Benjamini-Hochberg FDR below 0.01. The form v = (b*log(k)+a)^2 was used to model beta-binomial variance as a function of total template count across the two samples. The immuneACCESS repertoire file appears here via TCRdb, limited to in-frame rearrangements. These files lack a portion of the clones; in checked studies, under half of the deficit traces to unresolved V genes, and the cause of the others is not known. The D gene and trimming were derived from the DNA, and the V and J assignments and clone size from that table. For this sample there are approximately 110,000 clones; approximately 90% appear just once. About 7.7% of the sample rests with the top ten.

This clonotype originated in a person between 18 and 69 years old in good health. The sequenced sample consisted of blood. Rearrangement joined TRBV4-2 to TRBJ2-5, and TRBD1 matches 7 of the central bases. The CDR3 reads as follows: CASSQERGGKRETQYF. The nucleotides are TGTGCCAGCAGCCAAGAACGAGGGGGCAAAAGGGAGACCCAGTACTTC.